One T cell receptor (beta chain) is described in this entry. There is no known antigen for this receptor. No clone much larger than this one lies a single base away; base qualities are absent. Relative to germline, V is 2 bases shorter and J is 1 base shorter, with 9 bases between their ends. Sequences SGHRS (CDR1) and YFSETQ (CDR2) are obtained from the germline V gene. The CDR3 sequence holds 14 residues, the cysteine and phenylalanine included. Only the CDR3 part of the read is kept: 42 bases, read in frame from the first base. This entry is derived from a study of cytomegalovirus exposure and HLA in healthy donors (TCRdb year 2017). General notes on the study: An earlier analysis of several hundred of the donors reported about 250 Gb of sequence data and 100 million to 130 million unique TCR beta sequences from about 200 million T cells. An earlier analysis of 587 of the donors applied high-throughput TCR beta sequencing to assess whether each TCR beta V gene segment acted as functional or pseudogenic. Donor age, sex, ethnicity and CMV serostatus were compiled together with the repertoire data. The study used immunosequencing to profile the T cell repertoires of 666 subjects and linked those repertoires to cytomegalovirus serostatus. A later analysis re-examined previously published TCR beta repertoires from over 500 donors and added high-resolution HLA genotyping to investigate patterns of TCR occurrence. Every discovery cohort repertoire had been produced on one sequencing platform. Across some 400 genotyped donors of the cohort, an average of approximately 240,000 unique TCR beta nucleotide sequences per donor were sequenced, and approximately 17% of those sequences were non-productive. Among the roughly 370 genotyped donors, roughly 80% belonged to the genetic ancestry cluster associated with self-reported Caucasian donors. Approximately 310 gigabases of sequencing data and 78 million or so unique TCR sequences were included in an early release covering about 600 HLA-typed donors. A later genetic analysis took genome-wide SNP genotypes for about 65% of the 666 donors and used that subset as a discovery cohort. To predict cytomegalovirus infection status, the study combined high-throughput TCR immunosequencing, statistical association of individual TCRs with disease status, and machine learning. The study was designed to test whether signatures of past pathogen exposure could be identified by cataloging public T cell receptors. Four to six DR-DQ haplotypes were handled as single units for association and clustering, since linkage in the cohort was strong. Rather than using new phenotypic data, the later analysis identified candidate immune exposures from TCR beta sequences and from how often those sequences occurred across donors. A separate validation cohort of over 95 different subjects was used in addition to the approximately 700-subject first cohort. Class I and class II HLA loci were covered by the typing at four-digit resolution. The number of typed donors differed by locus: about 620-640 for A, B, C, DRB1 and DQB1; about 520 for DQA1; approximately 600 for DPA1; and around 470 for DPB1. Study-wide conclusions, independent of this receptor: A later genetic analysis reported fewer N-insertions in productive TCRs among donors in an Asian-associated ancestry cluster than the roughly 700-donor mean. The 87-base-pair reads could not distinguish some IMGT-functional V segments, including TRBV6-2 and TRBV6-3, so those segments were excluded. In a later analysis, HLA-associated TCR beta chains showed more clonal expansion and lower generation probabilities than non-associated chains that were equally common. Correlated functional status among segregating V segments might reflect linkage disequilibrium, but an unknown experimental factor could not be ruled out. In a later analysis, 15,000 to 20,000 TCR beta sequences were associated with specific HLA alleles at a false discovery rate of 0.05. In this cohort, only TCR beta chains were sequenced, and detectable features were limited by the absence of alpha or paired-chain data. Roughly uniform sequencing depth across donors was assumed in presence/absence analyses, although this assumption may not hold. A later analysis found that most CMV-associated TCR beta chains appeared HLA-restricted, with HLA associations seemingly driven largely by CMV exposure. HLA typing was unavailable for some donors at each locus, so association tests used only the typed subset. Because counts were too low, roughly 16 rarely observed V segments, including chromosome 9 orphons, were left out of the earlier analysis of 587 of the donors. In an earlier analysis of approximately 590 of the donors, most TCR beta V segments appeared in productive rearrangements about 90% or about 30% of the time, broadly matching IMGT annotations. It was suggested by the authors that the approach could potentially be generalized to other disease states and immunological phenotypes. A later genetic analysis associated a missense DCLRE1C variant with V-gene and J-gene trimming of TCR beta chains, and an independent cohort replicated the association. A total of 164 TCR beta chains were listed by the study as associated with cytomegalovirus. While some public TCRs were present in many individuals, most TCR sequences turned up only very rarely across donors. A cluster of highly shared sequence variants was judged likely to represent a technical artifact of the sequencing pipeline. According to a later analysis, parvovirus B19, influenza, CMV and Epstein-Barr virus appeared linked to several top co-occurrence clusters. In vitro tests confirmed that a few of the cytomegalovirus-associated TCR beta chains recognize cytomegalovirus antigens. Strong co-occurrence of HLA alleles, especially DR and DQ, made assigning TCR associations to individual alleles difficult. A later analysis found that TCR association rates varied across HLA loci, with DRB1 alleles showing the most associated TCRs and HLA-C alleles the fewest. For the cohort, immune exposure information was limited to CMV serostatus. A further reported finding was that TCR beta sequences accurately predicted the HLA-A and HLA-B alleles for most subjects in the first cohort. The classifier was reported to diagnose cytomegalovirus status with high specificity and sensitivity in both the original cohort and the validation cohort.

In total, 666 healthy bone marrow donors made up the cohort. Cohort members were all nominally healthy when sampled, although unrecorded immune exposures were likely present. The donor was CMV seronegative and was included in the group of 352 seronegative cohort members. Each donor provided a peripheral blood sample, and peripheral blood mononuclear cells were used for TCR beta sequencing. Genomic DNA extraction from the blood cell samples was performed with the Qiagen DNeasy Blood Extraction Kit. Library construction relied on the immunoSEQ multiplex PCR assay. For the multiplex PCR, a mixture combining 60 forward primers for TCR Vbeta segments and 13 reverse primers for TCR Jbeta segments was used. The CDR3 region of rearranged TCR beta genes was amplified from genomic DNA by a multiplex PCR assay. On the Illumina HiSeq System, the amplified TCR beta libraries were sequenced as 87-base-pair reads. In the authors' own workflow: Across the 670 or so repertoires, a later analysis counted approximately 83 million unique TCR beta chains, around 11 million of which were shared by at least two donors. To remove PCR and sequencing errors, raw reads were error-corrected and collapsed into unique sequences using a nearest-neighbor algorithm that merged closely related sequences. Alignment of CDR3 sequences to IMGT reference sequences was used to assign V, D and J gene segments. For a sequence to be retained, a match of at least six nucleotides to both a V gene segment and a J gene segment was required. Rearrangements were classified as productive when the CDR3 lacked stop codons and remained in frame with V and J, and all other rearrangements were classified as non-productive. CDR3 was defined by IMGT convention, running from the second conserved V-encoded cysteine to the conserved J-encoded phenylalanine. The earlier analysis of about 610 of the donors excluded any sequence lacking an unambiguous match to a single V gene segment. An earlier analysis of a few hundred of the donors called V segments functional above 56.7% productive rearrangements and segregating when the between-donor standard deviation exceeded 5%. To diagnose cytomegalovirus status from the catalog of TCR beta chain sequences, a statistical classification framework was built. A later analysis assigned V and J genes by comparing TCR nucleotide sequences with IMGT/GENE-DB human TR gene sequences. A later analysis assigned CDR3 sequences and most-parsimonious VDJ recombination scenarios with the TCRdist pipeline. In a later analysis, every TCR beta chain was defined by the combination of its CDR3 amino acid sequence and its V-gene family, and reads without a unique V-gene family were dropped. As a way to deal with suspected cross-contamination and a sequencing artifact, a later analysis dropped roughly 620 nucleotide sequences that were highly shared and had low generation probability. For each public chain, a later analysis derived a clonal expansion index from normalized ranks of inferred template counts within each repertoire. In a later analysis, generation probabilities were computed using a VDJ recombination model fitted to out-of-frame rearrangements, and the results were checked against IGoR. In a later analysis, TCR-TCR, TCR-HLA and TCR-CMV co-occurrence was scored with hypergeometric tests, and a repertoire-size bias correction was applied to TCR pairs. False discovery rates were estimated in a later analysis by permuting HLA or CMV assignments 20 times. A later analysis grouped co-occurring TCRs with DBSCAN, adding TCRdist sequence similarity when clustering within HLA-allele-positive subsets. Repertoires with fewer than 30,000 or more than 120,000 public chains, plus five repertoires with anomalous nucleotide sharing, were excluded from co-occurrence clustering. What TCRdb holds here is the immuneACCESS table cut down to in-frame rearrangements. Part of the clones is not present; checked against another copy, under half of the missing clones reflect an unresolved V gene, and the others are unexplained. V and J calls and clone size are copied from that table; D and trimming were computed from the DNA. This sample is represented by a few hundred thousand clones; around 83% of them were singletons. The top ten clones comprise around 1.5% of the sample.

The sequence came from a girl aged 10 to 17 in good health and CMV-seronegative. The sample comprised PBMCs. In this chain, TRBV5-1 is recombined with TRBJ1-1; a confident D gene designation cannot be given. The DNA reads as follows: TGCGCCAGCAGCTTTTGGTCAGAGAACACTGAAGCTTTCTTT. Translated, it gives CASSFWSENTEAFF.